This T cell receptor (beta chain) was sequenced for a study of blood T cell repertoires in COVID-19. The CDR3 consists of 16 residues. Germline V gives CDR1 SGHRS, CDR2 YFSETQ. V dropped 3 bases and J dropped 4 bases, with 16 bases sitting between them. Using immunoSEQ multiplex PCR, the repertoire was profiled, and TCRdb retains in-frame clones only, with some absent. The sample contains some 6,600 clones, 70% to 90% of which appear only once. This TCR derives from a human donor in a cohort sampled during active COVID-19. The donor label of this sample is uncertain. V usage is TRBV5-1 and J usage is TRBJ2-2; a possible D gene is TRBD1 (5 bases). Sequencing was performed on peripheral blood. CDR3: CASSSRGHTSTGELFF. The CDR3 DNA reads TGCGCCAGCAGCTCCCGTGGACATACCTCCACCGGGGAGCTGTTTTTT.